The 28 T cell receptor beta chains in this list originate from one sample, sequenced in a study of radiotherapy plus CTLA-4 blockade in lung cancer. The assay was immunoSEQ multiplex PCR, and TCRdb's table has in-frame clones only and misses some. The sample consists of 40,000 to 45,000 clones, 77% of them appearing once. This material consisted of peripheral blood, taken from a patient treated with radiotherapy plus ipilimumab. These receptors all come from a human donor with non-small cell lung cancer whose response to radiotherapy plus ipilimumab could not be evaluated.

This clone came up once. The rearrangement joins TRBV12-5 to TRBJ2-1, with 10 bases aligning to TRBD1. With 1 base clipped from V and 6 bases from J, the junction kept 3 bases outside the gene matches. Germline CDR1 reads LGHNT; CDR2 reads FRNRAP. CDR3 length: 15 residues. The CDR3 DNA reads as TGTGCTAGTGGTTTGGGACAGGGGGCAGTCAATGAGCAGTTCTTC. Translating gives CASGLGQGAVNEQFF.

The genes are TRBV7-2 and TRBJ2-2; 10 bases fit TRBD2. Germline V CDR1 and CDR2: SGHTA, FQGNSA. V was pared by 5 bases and J by 1 base, with 10 bases of the junction left unmatched. The CDR3 is 18 residues long. This chain's CDR3 is CASSTPRGLAVNTGELFF. The CDR3 DNA reads as TGTGCCAGCAGCACCCCCCGAGGACTAGCGGTGAACACCGGGGAGCTGTTTTTT.

This rearrangement joins TRBV19 to TRBJ2-3; 9 bases are shared with TRBD2. CDR1 and CDR2 (germline): LNHDA, SQIVND (reference sequence). The length of the CDR3 is 14 residues. The trim removed 5 bases at V and 6 bases at J, leaving 6 bases unmatched. CDR3 loop: CASSGGLAPDTQYF. The CDR3 DNA reads as TGTGCCAGTAGTGGGGGACTAGCTCCGGATACGCAGTATTTT.

The rearrangement uses TRBV7-2 and TRBJ2-3, with D maybe TRBD1 (5 bases). V lost 4 bases and J 1 base, leaving 15 bases between the germline ends. Germline V lookup: CDR1 SGHTA, CDR2 FQGNSA. The CDR3 loop spans 16 amino acids. As DNA, the CDR3 is TGTGCCAGCAGCTCGAGACAGATCTTAGGCACAGATACGCAGTATTTT. It encodes CASSSRQILGTDTQYF.

This clone was counted a single time. The chain recombines TRBV27 with TRBJ1-1; TRBD1 matches 9 bases. Germline V gene data show CDR1 as MNHEY and CDR2 as SMNVEV (reference sequence). The CDR3 extends over 16 amino acids. Trimming removed 8 bases from V and 0 bases from J; junction bases left unmatched: 10. The DNA for the CDR3 is TGTGCCAGCTTCGGACAGGGGCAGGGTATGAACACTGAAGCTTTCTTT. Protein product: CASFGQGQGMNTEAFF.

This clone has a handful of counts. The CDR3 is CASSSPGQEKLFF. In DNA form, the CDR3 reads TGTGCCAGCAGCTCCCCGGGACAGGAAAAACTGTTTTTT. This chain connects TRBV7-9 to TRBJ1-4, with 7 bases aligning to TRBD1. From germline, CDR1 is SEHNR and CDR2 FQNEAQ (reference sequence). J lost 8 bases, V lost 4 bases, and 4 bases had no gene match. The CDR3 extends over 13 amino acids.

The chain has TRBV5-6 and TRBJ2-2; perhaps TRBD2 as D (5 bases). This CDR3 has 15 amino acids. Trimming left V 2 bases short and J 2 bases short, with 10 bases between. Germline V gene lookup returns CDR1 SGHDT and CDR2 YYEEEE. This CDR3 is CASSLGGFNTGELFF. The CDR3 DNA follows: TGTGCCAGCAGCTTAGGCGGGTTTAACACCGGGGAGCTGTTTTTT.

The rearrangement links TRBV30 to TRBJ1-2, with D possibly being TRBD1 (6 bases). Germline-derived CDR1 and CDR2 are GTSNPN and SVGIG (reference sequence). The CDR3 runs to 13 residues. Between the trimmed V and J ends, which lost 8 bases and 7 bases, there was a span of 20 bases. The CDR3 reads CARRGALLGGYTF. The CDR3 bases are TGTGCCCGCCGGGGGGCTTTACTCGGTGGCTACACCTTC.

The rearrangement uses TRBV4-1 and TRBJ1-3; the D is unclear. CDR1 and CDR2 (germline): MGHRA, YSYEKL. The ends were cut back, 6 bases at V and 4 bases at J, with 22 bases in the middle. CDR3 length equals 17 residues. DNA of the CDR3: TGCGCCAGCAGGCCCAAAAGCGTATCGGCCTCCGGAAACACCATATATTTT. It specifies CASRPKSVSASGNTIYF.

The rearrangement uses TRBV7-3 and TRBJ2-2; D is uncertain. In germline, CDR1 is SGHTA, CDR2 FQGTGA. This CDR3 contains 13 residues. Trimming took off 1 base at V and 7 bases at J, with 7 bases between the two ends. The DNA for the CDR3 is TGTGCCAGCAGCTTAATCGGTAGCGGGGAGCTGTTTTTT. This codes for CASSLIGSGELFF.

The J gene is TRBJ2-1, the V gene TRBV4-2, with D perhaps matching TRBD2 (7 bases). The CDR3 is 17 amino acids. The V gene lost 2 bases and the J gene lost 1 base, with 15 bases spanning the gap. The germline CDR1 and CDR2 sequences are LGHNA and YNFKEQ. In DNA, the CDR3 is TGTGCCAGCAGCCAAAAGGGGGGGGGCGTATCCTACAATGAGCAGTTCTTC. Protein product: CASSQKGGGVSYNEQFF.

This chain uses TRBV6-5 with TRBJ2-1; 11 bases are shared with TRBD2. Germline V CDR1 and CDR2: MNHEY, SVGAGI. J gave up 4 bases and V 6 bases, and 5 bases lay outside the gene matches. This CDR3 is built from 15 residues. The CDR3 sequence: CASSSRLAGYNEQFF. CDR3 in DNA: TGTGCCAGCAGCTCCAGACTAGCGGGATACAATGAGCAGTTCTTC.

This clone was found a few times. The CDR3 reads CASSGESLGGVEQYF. The CDR3 DNA reads as TGTGCCAGCAGCGGGGAATCCTTAGGGGGGGTCGAGCAGTACTTC. The chain recombines TRBV7-9 with TRBJ2-5, with D possibly matching TRBD2 (7 bases). The J call could be wrong; TRBJ2-7 is a better fit for the DNA end. The CDR3 extends over 15 amino acids. Germline V lookup: CDR1 SEHNR, CDR2 FQNEAQ (reference sequence).

The J gene is TRBJ1-2, the V gene TRBV5-6; 9 positions match TRBD1. V gave up 3 bases and J gave up 4 bases; unmatched junction bases: 7. This CDR3 has 15 amino acids. Germline V gene data show CDR1 as SGHDT and CDR2 as YYEEEE. The CDR3 protein is CASSYPGQGLYGYTF. The CDR3, as DNA: TGTGCCAGCAGCTACCCGGGACAGGGACTCTATGGCTACACCTTC.

The V gene is TRBV9, the J gene TRBJ1-6; possible D gene TRBD1, 6 bases. Trimming cost V 4 bases and J 9 bases, with 14 bases left between them. This CDR3 is 14 amino acids long. The germline V gene has CDR1 SGDLS and CDR2 YYNGEE. The CDR3 loop reads CASSSPYRASPLHF. The CDR3 DNA reads as TGTGCCAGCAGCTCACCATACAGGGCTTCACCCCTCCACTTT.

This clone was observed a single time. The genes are TRBV15 and TRBJ2-5; possibly TRBD2 for D (5 bases). The J call is doubtful: the DNA matches TRBJ2-7 better. The CDR3 is 16 residues long. In germline, CDR1 is LNHNV, CDR2 YYDKDF (reference sequence). In DNA form, the CDR3 reads TGTGCCACCAGCAGAGGGTTAGCGTTCGACTCCTACGAGCAGTACTTC. Translation: CATSRGLAFDSYEQYF.

The chain is built from TRBV5-4 and TRBJ2-5; 7 nucleotides line up with TRBD2. This CDR3 has 16 residues. V shed 4 bases and J 1 base; nucleotides not matched to a gene: 10. Germline V gene data show CDR1 as SGHNT and CDR2 as YYREEE (reference sequence). CDR3 in DNA: TGTGCCAGCAGCCCCCCTGGGAGGGCAGGCCAAGAGACCCAGTACTTC. This encodes CASSPPGRAGQETQYF.

This rearrangement joins TRBV18 to TRBJ2-3; 13 bases align to TRBD2. Germline V lookup: CDR1 KGHSH, CDR2 LQKENI. V trimming: 8 bases; J trimming: 3 bases; junction bases outside the gene matches: 8. There are 16 residues in the CDR3. CDR3 sequence (DNA): TGTGCCAGCACCGGACTAGCGGGAGTTGGTACAGATACGCAGTATTTT. Residues: CASTGLAGVGTDTQYF.

The rearrangement uses TRBV4-1 and TRBJ2-5, with 8 bases fitting TRBD2. CDR1 is MGHRA, CDR2 YSYEKL, per germline. This CDR3 has 14 residues. V lost 4 bases, J lost 7 bases, and 8 bases stayed unmatched. CDR3 bases: TGCGCCAGCAGCCCTGACGGGAGCGGGGGGACCCAGTACTTC. Amino acid sequence: CASSPDGSGGTQYF.

The chain combines TRBV5-1 with TRBJ2-2; 10 bases align to TRBD2. The CDR3 is 18 residues long. The J segment lost 3 bases and the V segment lost 0 bases, leaving 8 bases of the junction unmatched. Germline V gene data show CDR1 as SGHRS and CDR2 as YFSETQ. CDR3 in amino acids: CASSLVASGRADTGELFF. Written as DNA, the CDR3 is TGCGCCAGCAGCTTGGTAGCTAGCGGGAGAGCGGACACCGGGGAGCTGTTTTTT.

The chain carries TRBV7-9 and TRBJ1-4, with 9 nucleotides matching TRBD1. The CDR3 totals 15 residues. With 2 bases clipped from V and 6 bases from J, the junction kept 4 bases outside the gene matches. Per germline, CDR1 SEHNR and CDR2 FQNEAQ (reference sequence). CDR3: CASSLSDRGYEKLFF. CDR3 DNA sequence: TGTGCCAGCAGCTTATCGGACAGGGGTTATGAAAAACTGTTTTTT.

This chain uses TRBV29-1 with TRBJ2-7; D is possibly TRBD1 (5 bases). Germline lookup yields CDR1 SQVTM and CDR2 ANQGSEA. This CDR3 has 10 amino acids. V was clipped by 3 bases and J by 5 bases, with 5 bases between them. The CDR3 is CSVDRDEQYF. CDR3 in DNA: TGCAGCGTTGACAGGGACGAGCAGTACTTC.

J is TRBJ2-3 and V is TRBV30; 7 bases match TRBD1. The V segment lost 5 bases and the J segment 3 bases; nucleotides outside the gene matches: 8. The CDR3 is 14 amino acids. Germline assignment: CDR1 GTSNPN and CDR2 SVGIG (reference sequence). Here the CDR3 DNA reads TGTGCCTGGGCCCGGGACAGTGTAACAGATACGCAGTATTTT. This codes for CAWARDSVTDTQYF. Combining the CDR3 with reference TRBV30 and TRBJ2-3 gives the whole variable domain SQTIHQWPATLVQPVGSPLSLECTVEGTSNPNLYWYRQAAGRGLQLLFYSVGIGQISSEVPQNLSASRPQDRQFILSSKKLLLSDSGFYLCAWARDSVTDTQYFGPGTRLTVL.

The gene calls are TRBV7-2 and TRBJ1-5; D remains unclear. Germline V gene sequence: CDR1 SGHTA, CDR2 FQGNSA. This CDR3 has 17 amino acids. V shed 4 bases and J shed 2 bases, with 18 bases lying between them. CDR3 in amino acids: CASSYRHSGSGNQPQHF. Written as DNA, the CDR3 is TGTGCCAGCAGCTACCGGCACAGTGGGTCGGGCAATCAGCCCCAGCATTTT.

The chain combines TRBV6-6 with TRBJ2-1; D may be TRBD2 (6 bases). The CDR3 extends over 12 amino acids. The V end was cut by 4 bases, the J end by 9 bases, with 10 bases between. The germline V gene encodes CDR1 MNHNY and CDR2 SVGAGI (reference sequence). The CDR3 sequence: CASSFGGGEQFF. DNA of the CDR3: TGTGCCAGCAGTTTCGGGGGAGGTGAGCAGTTCTTC.

V usage is TRBV11-1 and J usage is TRBJ1-1, with D uncertain. Trimming left V 8 bases short and J 1 base short, with 14 bases between. CDR1 SGHAT and CDR2 FQDESV come from the germline V gene (reference sequence). CDR3 length equals 14 residues. The CDR3 DNA reads as TGTGCCAGCGAAGTCGGGAGGACGAACACTGAAGCTTTCTTT. As protein: CASEVGRTNTEAFF.

The CDR3 protein is CASRSGRDRGRAEQFF. The CDR3 nucleotides are TGTGCCAGCAGATCTGGCCGGGACAGGGGGCGAGCGGAGCAGTTCTTC. This chain links TRBV28 with TRBJ2-1; TRBD1 matches at 12 bases. J lost 10 bases, V lost 6 bases, and 13 bases had no gene match. The CDR3 is 16 amino acids. Germline assignment: CDR1 MDHEN and CDR2 SYDVKM.

Only one count was recorded for this clone. This chain connects TRBV30 to TRBJ2-3; 8 bases map to TRBD2. The CDR3 length is 16 residues. With 6 bases clipped from V and 2 bases from J, the junction kept 13 bases outside the gene matches. Per the germline V gene, CDR1 is GTSNPN and CDR2 is SVGIG (reference sequence). The CDR3 DNA reads TGTGCCTGTACGTTTGGGGGCGGGGGGTACACAGATACGCAGTATTTT. Protein sequence: CACTFGGGGYTDTQYF.